This TCR beta chain came from a study of CD8+CD57+ T cells in acquired aplastic anemia. Looking at the study overall: Across the sorted CD4+ and CD8+ cells, DNA amounts averaged roughly 3.5 ug. There were about 10.8 million reads, on average, for CD4+ cells from healthy donors. Study observations and caveats: Shared by patients and controls, 25 to 35 CD8+ CDR3s were abundant in patients. No significant patient-versus-control difference appeared in CD8+ Simpson's diversity.

Germline assignment: CDR1 SNHLY and CDR2 FYNNEI. This CDR3 spans 11 amino acids. Remarks on this clonotype: The antigen is not known. One end of the junction fails to match germline, which may point to a read error.

The study profiled TCR beta VDJ and CDR3 using genomic DNA as template. From the reads, TCRdb called clonotypes with MiXCR, one entry per CDR3 protein. The data hold hundreds of thousands of distinct CDR3 sequences, with around 72% observed a single time. The TCR sequence derives from a human donor in good health, serving as a control. The chain is built from TRBV2 and TRBJ2-3; D is ambiguous. Sequences were obtained from sorted CD4+, CD8+, or CD8+CD57+ T cells (not recorded which) from PBMCs. In DNA form, the CDR3 reads TGTACCAGCACTGGTGCAGATACGCAGTATTTT. Translated, it gives CTSTGADTQYF.